This passage covers 28 T cell receptor beta chains from one sample sequenced in a study of blood T cell repertoires in COVID-19. Only in-frame clones appear in the TCRdb table, and some are missing; sequencing was by immunoSEQ multiplex PCR. The sample lists a few hundred thousand clones, 86% seen once, with approximately 9.4% in the top ten. The material sequenced was peripheral blood. The receptors here all came from a man in his forties or fifties who had recovered from COVID-19.

This clone has just a few counts. The V and J genes are TRBV5-6 and TRBJ2-6; TRBD1 might be the D (5 bases). This CDR3 has 17 amino acids. V lost 2 bases to trimming and J lost 3 bases, with 15 bases between them. Germline V gives CDR1 SGHDT, CDR2 YYEEEE. The CDR3, as DNA: TGTGCCAGCAGCTTTAGGTCAGGGTGGGGTGGGGCCAACGTCCTGACTTTC. Translated, it gives CASSFRSGWGGANVLTF.

CDR3 sequence reads: CASSRGGGATQYF. DNA of the CDR3: TGTGCCAGCAGCCGGGGGGGCGGTGCGACCCAGTACTTC. The rearrangement uses TRBV9 and TRBJ2-5; 8 positions match TRBD2. Germline V gene lookup returns CDR1 SGDLS and CDR2 YYNGEE. The V gene end was trimmed by 4 bases and the J gene end by 7 bases; junction bases not matched to a gene: 6. The CDR3 runs to 13 residues.

The CDR3 DNA reads as TGTGCCAGCAGTCGCCCGGCGGTAGCGGGACACTACAATGAGCAGTTCTTC. Residues: CASSRPAVAGHYNEQFF. The V call is TRBV6-6, the J call TRBJ2-1, with 8 bases fitting TRBD2. V gave up 5 bases and J gave up 3 bases; unmatched junction bases: 12. CDR3 length equals 17 residues. Germline loops: CDR1 MNHNY, CDR2 SVGAGI (reference sequence).

This clone was picked up a small number of times. The rearrangement uses TRBV19 and TRBJ1-5; no definite D call. V lost 6 bases and J lost 4, with 16 bases in between. The CDR3 consists of 15 residues. Germline values: CDR1 LNHDA, CDR2 SQIVND (reference sequence). The CDR3 loop is CASRKFGPDNQPQHF. CDR3 sequence (DNA): TGTGCCAGTAGAAAATTTGGGCCCGATAATCAGCCCCAGCATTTT.

The chain recombines TRBV5-6 with TRBJ2-7, with TRBD1 identical over 7 bases. The CDR3 loop spans 16 amino acids. The germline V gene encodes CDR1 SGHDT and CDR2 YYEEEE. With 5 bases clipped from V and 3 bases from J, the junction kept 14 bases outside the gene matches. The DNA of the CDR3 is TGTGCCAGCAGTCGACTCGGGACAGCCTTTTTCTACGAGCAGTACTTC. It encodes CASSRLGTAFFYEQYF.

This chain links TRBV5-6 with TRBJ1-5; maybe TRBD1 (5 bases). V gave up 4 bases and J gave up 1 base, with 15 bases separating them. There are 16 residues in the CDR3. Germline CDR1 SGHDT, CDR2 YYEEEE. In DNA, the CDR3 is TGTGCCAGCAGCCCCCGCCGGGGGGGGAGCAATCAGCCCCAGCATTTT. Its translation is CASSPRRGGSNQPQHF.

Written as DNA, the CDR3 is TGTGCCAGCAGTGACAACACCCCCTACGAGCAGTACTTC. This translates into CASSDNTPYEQYF. The chain combines TRBV2 with TRBJ2-7; D gene uncertain. CDR3 length equals 13 residues. Germline V gene sequence: CDR1 SNHLY, CDR2 FYNNEI. V was shortened by 3 bases and J by 2 bases, with 8 bases between the two germline ends.

The chain joins TRBV5-1 to TRBJ1-3; no reliable D call. V lost 0 bases, J lost 0 bases, and 10 bases lay in between. CDR1 is SGHRS, CDR2 YFSETQ, per germline. The length of the CDR3 is 16 residues. The CDR3 reads CASSLGPGGSGNTIYF. For the CDR3, the DNA is TGCGCCAGCAGCTTGGGGCCAGGAGGCTCTGGAAACACCATATATTTT. The whole variable domain, filled in from reference TRBV5-1 and TRBJ1-3, reads KAGVTQTPRYLIKTRGQQVTLSCSPISGHRSVSWYQQTPGQGLQFLFEYFSETQRNKGNFPGRFSGRQFSNSRSEMNVSTLELGDSALYLCASSLGPGGSGNTIYFGEGSWLTVV.

This chain uses TRBV19 with TRBJ1-1; D is unresolved. In germline, CDR1 is LNHDA, CDR2 SQIVND (reference sequence). The CDR3 covers 14 residues. V was pared by 5 bases and J by 4 bases, with 14 bases between. The CDR3 coding sequence is TGTGCCAGTAGTTTCGGACTAGTGGGCACTGAAGCTTTCTTT. It yields the protein CASSFGLVGTEAFF.

With respect to this clone: Germline and junction disagree at one end, which may indicate a read error. V gene TRBV29-1 combines with J gene TRBJ1-1; 9 positions agree with TRBD1. The CDR3 contains 12 residues. Germline loops: CDR1 SQVTM, CDR2 ANQGSEA. CDR3: CSVEDGGQGILF. CDR3 DNA sequence: TGCAGCGTTGAAGATGGGGGACAGGGCATACTCTTT.

The rearrangement links TRBV5-6 to TRBJ2-2; unclear D gene. Germline V gene lookup returns CDR1 SGHDT and CDR2 YYEEEE. This CDR3 is 13 amino acids long. The ends were cut back, 4 bases at V and 3 bases at J, with 7 bases in the middle. CDR3 sequence: CASSPQDTGELFF. In DNA form, the CDR3 reads TGTGCCAGCAGCCCTCAGGACACCGGGGAGCTGTTTTTT.

This clone showed up just a few times. This rearrangement joins TRBV4-1 to TRBJ1-5; 10 bases are a match to TRBD1. This CDR3 has 16 residues. Germline V lookup: CDR1 MGHRA, CDR2 YSYEKL. Trimming removed 0 bases from V and 5 bases from J; junction bases left unmatched: 4. The CDR3 coding sequence is TGCGCCAGCAGCCAAGAACAGGGACAGGGGTATCAGCCCCAGCATTTT. It translates to CASSQEQGQGYQPQHF.

The chain is built from TRBV19 and TRBJ1-2; a possible D gene is TRBD1 (5 bases). Germline V CDR1 and CDR2: LNHDA, SQIVND (reference sequence). The CDR3 has 15 amino acids. V gave up 3 bases and J gave up 2 bases, with 13 bases separating them. In nucleotides, the CDR3 is TGTGCCAGTAGTATGAACGCCAGGGTGAACTATGGCTACACCTTC. It codes for CASSMNARVNYGYTF.

The chain carries TRBV6-5 and TRBJ1-2; 9 nucleotides agree with TRBD1. CDR1 and CDR2 from the germline V gene are MNHEY and SVGAGI. With V trimmed by 4 bases and J by 2 bases, 8 bases remained unmatched. This CDR3 contains 16 residues. The CDR3 spells CASSSTPGQGNYGYTF. The CDR3 DNA is TGTGCCAGCAGTTCGACTCCGGGACAGGGAAACTATGGCTACACCTTC.

CDR3 DNA sequence: TGTGCCAGCAGCACCCTGACAGGGGGGACTAACTATGGCTACACCTTC. Protein product: CASSTLTGGTNYGYTF. The chain employs TRBV5-6 and TRBJ1-2; TRBD1 matches 9 bases. CDR1 is SGHDT and CDR2 is YYEEEE in the germline V gene. This CDR3 is built from 16 residues. J was trimmed by 0 bases and V by 4 bases; bases with no gene match: 7.

This rearrangement joins TRBV5-8 to TRBJ1-1; 9 bases align to TRBD1. CDR3 length: 18 residues. J gave up 0 bases and V 2 bases, and 11 bases lay outside the gene matches. The germline CDR1 and CDR2 sequences are SGHTS and YDEGEE. CDR3 in amino acids: CASSFATGGPRMNTEAFF. The CDR3 bases are TGTGCCAGCAGCTTCGCGACAGGGGGACCACGCATGAACACTGAAGCTTTCTTT.

The chain combines TRBV7-9 with TRBJ2-7; D is unclear. This CDR3 spans 13 amino acids. Germline V CDR1 and CDR2: SEHNR, FQNEAQ (reference sequence). V shed 4 bases and J shed 5 bases, with 12 bases lying between them. DNA of the CDR3: TGTGCCAGCAGCTCCTCTATACTTAACGAGCAGTACTTC. Amino acids: CASSSSILNEQYF.

V is TRBV19 and J is TRBJ2-2, with TRBD2 matching 7 bases. CDR1 is LNHDA and CDR2 is SQIVND in the germline V gene (reference sequence). Trimming cost V 9 bases and J 4 bases; bases outside gene matches: 8. The CDR3 has 14 residues. CDR3 protein: CASGGIRTTGELFF. CDR3 coding DNA: TGTGCCAGCGGGGGGATAAGAACCACCGGGGAGCTGTTTTTT.

This clone was picked up one time. The chain combines TRBV10-3 with TRBJ2-6; the D is unclear. Trimming stripped 3 bases from V and 0 bases from J, with 12 bases between. CDR3 size: 17 residues. Germline-derived CDR1 and CDR2 are ENHRY and SYGVKD. The DNA for the CDR3 is TGTGCCATCAGTGATATCAGGCCAAGCTCTGGGGCCAACGTCCTGACTTTC. This gives the protein CAISDIRPSSGANVLTF.

The chain carries TRBV29-1 and TRBJ2-2, with 10 bases that match TRBD1. In germline, CDR1 is SQVTM, CDR2 ANQGSEA. Unmatched junction bases numbered 5, after V lost 7 bases and J lost 6 bases. This CDR3 is 13 amino acids long. This CDR3 reads CSADRGRSGELFF. For the CDR3, the DNA is TGCAGCGCTGACAGGGGGCGGTCCGGGGAGCTGTTTTTT.

Here the CDR3 reads CASRRGQFNSPLHF. The CDR3 nucleotides read TGTGCCAGCAGGCGGGGACAGTTTAATTCACCCCTCCACTTT. This sequence joins TRBV6-5 and TRBJ1-6; TRBD1 matches at 7 bases. With 6 bases clipped from V and 6 bases from J, the junction kept 5 bases outside the gene matches. Germline assignment: CDR1 MNHEY and CDR2 SVGAGI. This CDR3 is built from 14 residues.

The genes are TRBV7-9 and TRBJ2-7; 11 nucleotides agree with TRBD2. Germline V lookup: CDR1 SEHNR, CDR2 FQNEAQ (reference sequence). V lost 2 bases, J lost 0 bases, and 0 bases stayed unmatched. The CDR3 totals 15 residues. CDR3 nucleotides: TGTGCCAGCAGCTTAACTAGCGGGAGCTCCTACGAGCAGTACTTC. Translating it yields CASSLTSGSSYEQYF.

The chain links TRBV28 to TRBJ2-3; D is unclear. Germline values: CDR1 MDHEN, CDR2 SYDVKM. Between the trimmed V and J ends, which lost 2 bases and 1 base, there was a span of 7 bases. CDR3 length equals 14 residues. The CDR3 nucleotides are TGTGCCAGCAGTTTAGCCGGAGGCACAGATACGCAGTATTTT. Amino acids: CASSLAGGTDTQYF.

J is TRBJ2-3 and V is TRBV11-3; 9 positions agree with TRBD2. The CDR3 is 16 residues long. Looked up from germline, CDR1 is SGHNT and CDR2 is YENEEA. Trimming removed 5 bases from V and 1 base from J; junction bases left unmatched: 7. For the CDR3, the DNA is TGTGCCAGCAGCGATACCTGGACTAGCGGCACAGATACGCAGTATTTT. Translated, it gives CASSDTWTSGTDTQYF.

This chain connects TRBV6-5 to TRBJ1-2; possible D gene TRBD1, 5 bases. Germline V gives CDR1 MNHEY, CDR2 SVGAGI. V was pared by 4 bases and J by 7 bases, with 19 bases between. This CDR3 region has 15 residues. CDR3 region: CASSSPGREGRGYTF. As DNA, the CDR3 is TGTGCCAGCAGTTCCCCGGGCAGGGAGGGTCGTGGCTACACCTTC.

The chain combines TRBV19 with TRBJ2-4, with D possibly TRBD1 on 6 matching bases. Trimming removed 9 bases at V and 4 bases at J, with 13 bases between. CDR1 and CDR2 from the germline V gene are LNHDA and SQIVND (reference sequence). The CDR3 consists of 13 residues. The CDR3 here is CASVGTMKNIQYF. CDR3 sequence (DNA): TGTGCCAGCGTGGGGACAATGAAAAACATTCAGTACTTC. Full variable domain (remainder filled in from reference TRBV19 and TRBJ2-4): DGGITQSPKYLFRKEGQNVTLSCEQNLNHDAMYWYRQDPGQGLRLIYYSQIVNDFQKGDIAEGYSVSREKKESFPLTVTSAQKNPTAFYLCASVGTMKNIQYFGAGTRLSVL.

This clone was counted once. The CDR3 here is CAWSVDNQSEKLFF. As DNA, the CDR3 is TGTGCCTGGAGTGTAGACAACCAATCGGAAAAACTGTTTTTT. This chain links TRBV30 with TRBJ1-4, with D hard to call. Trimming took 0 bases from V and 8 from J, leaving 13 bases between them. Germline CDR1 GTSNPN, CDR2 SVGIG (reference sequence). The CDR3 has 14 residues.

The chain joins TRBV2 to TRBJ2-3; 9 bases agree with TRBD2. This CDR3 comprises 16 residues. Trimming cost V 11 bases and J 0 bases; bases outside gene matches: 12. Germline V CDR1 and CDR2: SNHLY, FYNNEI. In DNA, the CDR3 is TGTGCCTTAAGCGGGGGGCGCTACGCTAGCACAGATACGCAGTATTTT. Translation: CALSGGRYASTDTQYF.